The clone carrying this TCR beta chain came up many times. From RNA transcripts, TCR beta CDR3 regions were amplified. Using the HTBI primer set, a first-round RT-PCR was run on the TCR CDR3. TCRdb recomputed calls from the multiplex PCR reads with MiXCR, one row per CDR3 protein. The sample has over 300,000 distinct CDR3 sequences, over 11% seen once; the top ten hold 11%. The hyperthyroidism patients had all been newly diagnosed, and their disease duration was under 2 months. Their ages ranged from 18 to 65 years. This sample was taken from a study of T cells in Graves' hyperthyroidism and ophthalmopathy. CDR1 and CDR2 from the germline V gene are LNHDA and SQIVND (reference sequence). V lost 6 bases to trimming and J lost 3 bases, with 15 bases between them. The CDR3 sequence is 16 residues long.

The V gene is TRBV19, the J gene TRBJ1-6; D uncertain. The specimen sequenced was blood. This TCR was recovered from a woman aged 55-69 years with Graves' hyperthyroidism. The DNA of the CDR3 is TGTGCCAGTAGGGGCGAGCAGCTAATCTATAATTCACCCCTCCACTTT. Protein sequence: CASRGEQLIYNSPLHF.